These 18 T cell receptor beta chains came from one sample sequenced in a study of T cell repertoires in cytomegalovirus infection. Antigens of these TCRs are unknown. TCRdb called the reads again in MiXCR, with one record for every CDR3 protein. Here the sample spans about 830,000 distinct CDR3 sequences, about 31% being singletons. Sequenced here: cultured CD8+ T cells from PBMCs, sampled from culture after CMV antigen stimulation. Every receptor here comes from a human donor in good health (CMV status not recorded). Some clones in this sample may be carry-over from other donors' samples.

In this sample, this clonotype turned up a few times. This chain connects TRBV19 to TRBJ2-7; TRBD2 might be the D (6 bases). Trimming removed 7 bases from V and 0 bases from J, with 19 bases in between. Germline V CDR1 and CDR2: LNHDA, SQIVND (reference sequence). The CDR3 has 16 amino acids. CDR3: CASTPIWTNHSYEQYV. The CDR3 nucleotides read TGTGCCAGTACCCCTATCTGGACTAACCACTCCTACGAGCAGTACGTC.

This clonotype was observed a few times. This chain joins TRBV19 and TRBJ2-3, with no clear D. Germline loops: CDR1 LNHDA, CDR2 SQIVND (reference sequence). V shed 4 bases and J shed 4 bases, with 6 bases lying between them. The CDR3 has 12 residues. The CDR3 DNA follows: TGTGCCAGTAGTACCTGGGCAGATACGCAGTATTTT. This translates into CASSTWADTQYF.

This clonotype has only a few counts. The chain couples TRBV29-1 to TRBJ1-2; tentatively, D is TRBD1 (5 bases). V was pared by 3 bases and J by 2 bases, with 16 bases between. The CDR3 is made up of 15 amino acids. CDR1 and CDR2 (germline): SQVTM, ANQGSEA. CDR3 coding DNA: TGCAGCGTTGACAGGGATGATGGGTTGAACTATGGCTACACCTTC. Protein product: CSVDRDDGLNYGYTF. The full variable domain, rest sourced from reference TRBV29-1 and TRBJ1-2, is SAVISQKPSRDICQRGTSLTIQCQVDSQVTMMFWYRQQPGQSLTLIATANQGSEATYESGFVIDKFPISRPNLTFSTLTVSNMSPEDSSIYLCSVDRDDGLNYGYTFGSGTRLTVV.

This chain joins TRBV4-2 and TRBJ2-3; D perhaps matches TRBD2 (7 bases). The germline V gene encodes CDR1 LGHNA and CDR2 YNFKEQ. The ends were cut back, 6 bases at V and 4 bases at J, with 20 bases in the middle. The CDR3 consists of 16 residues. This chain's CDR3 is CASSDVGGGWADTQYF. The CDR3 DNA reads TGTGCCAGCAGTGATGTAGGGGGGGGGTGGGCAGATACGCAGTATTTT.

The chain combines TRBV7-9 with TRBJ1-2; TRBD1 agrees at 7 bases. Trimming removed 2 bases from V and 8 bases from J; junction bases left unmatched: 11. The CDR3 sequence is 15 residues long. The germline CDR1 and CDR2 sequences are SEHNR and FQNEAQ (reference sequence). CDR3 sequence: CASSLWSQGDGGYTF. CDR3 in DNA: TGTGCCAGCAGCTTATGGTCGCAGGGGGATGGAGGCTACACCTTC.

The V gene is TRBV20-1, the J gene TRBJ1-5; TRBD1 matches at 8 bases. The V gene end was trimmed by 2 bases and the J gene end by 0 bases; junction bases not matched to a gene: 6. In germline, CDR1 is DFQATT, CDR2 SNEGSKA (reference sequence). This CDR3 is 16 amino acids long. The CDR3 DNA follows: TGCAGTGCTAGAATGACAGGGGCCGATAGCAATCAGCCCCAGCATTTT. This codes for CSARMTGADSNQPQHF.

DNA of the CDR3: TGTGCCAGCAGCTTCCAGGGGGCAGACTATGGCTACACCTTC. Protein product: CASSFQGADYGYTF. The chain joins TRBV11-1 to TRBJ1-2, with 8 bases fitting TRBD1. There are 14 residues in the CDR3. Germline lookup yields CDR1 SGHAT and CDR2 FQDESV (reference sequence). J lost 3 bases, V lost 3 bases, and 3 bases had no gene match. Combining the CDR3 with reference TRBV11-1 and TRBJ1-2 gives the whole variable domain EAEVAQSPRYKITEKSQAVAFWCDPISGHATLYWYRQILGQGPELLVQFQDESVVDDSQLPKDRFSAERLKGVDSTLKIQPAELGDSAMYLCASSFQGADYGYTFGSGTRLTVV.

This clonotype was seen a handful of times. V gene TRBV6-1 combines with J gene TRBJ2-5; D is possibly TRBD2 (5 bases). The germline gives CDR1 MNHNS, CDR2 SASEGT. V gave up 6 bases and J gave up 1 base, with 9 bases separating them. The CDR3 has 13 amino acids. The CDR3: CASRERGQETQYF. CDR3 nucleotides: TGTGCCAGCAGGGAACGGGGCCAAGAGACCCAGTACTTC.

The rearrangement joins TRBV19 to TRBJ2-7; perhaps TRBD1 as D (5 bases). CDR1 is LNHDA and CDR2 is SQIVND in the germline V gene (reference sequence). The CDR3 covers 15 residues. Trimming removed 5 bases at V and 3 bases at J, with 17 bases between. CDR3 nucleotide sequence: TGTGCCAGTAGTCAAGCTCAGGGTTCTCTCTACGAGCAGTACTTC. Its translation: CASSQAQGSLYEQYF. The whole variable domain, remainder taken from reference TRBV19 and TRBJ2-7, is DGGITQSPKYLFRKEGQNVTLSCEQNLNHDAMYWYRQDPGQGLRLIYYSQIVNDFQKGDIAEGYSVSREKKESFPLTVTSAQKNPTAFYLCASSQAQGSLYEQYFGPGTRLTVT.

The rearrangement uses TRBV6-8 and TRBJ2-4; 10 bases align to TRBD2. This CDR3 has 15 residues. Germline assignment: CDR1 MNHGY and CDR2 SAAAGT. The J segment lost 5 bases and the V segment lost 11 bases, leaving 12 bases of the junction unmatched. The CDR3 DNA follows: TGTGCCTCGAAAGCGGGGGGGCTGACCGAAAACATTCAGTACTTC. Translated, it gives CASKAGGLTENIQYF.

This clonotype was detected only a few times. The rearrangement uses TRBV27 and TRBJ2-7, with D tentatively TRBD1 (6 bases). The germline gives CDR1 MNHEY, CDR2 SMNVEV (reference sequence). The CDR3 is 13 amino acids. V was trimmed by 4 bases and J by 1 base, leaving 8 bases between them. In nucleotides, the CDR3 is TGTGCCAGCAGTTCCAGGGGTTCCTACGAGCAGTACGTC. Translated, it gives CASSSRGSYEQYV.

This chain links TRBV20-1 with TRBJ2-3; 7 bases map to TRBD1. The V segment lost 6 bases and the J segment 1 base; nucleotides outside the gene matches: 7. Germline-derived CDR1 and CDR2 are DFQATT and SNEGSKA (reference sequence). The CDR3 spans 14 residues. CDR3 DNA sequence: TGCAGTGCGAGGGGGCCCGAGGGCACAGATACGCAGTATTTT. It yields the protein CSARGPEGTDTQYF.

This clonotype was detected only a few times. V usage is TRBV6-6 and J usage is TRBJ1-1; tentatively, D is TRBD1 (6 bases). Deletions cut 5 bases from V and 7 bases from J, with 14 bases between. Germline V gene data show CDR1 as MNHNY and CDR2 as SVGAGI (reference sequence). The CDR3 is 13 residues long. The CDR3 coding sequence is TGTGCCAGCAGTCTACAGGGTGGCGATGAAGCTTTCTTT. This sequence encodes CASSLQGGDEAFF.

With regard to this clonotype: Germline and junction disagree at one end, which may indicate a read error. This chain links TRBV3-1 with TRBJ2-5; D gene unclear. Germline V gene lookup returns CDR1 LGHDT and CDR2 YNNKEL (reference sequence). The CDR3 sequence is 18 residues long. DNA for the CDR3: TGTGTCAGCAGCCAAGATCACTTCACTCCGTCCGTCCAAGAGACCCAGTACTTC. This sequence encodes CVSSQDHFTPSVQETQYF.

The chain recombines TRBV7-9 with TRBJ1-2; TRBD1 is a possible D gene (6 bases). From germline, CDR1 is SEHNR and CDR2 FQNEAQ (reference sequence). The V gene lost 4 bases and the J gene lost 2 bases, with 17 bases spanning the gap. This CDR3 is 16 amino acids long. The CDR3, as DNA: TGTGCCAGCAGCTGGGCTCTACAGGGACCCAACTATGGCTACACCTTC. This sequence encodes CASSWALQGPNYGYTF.

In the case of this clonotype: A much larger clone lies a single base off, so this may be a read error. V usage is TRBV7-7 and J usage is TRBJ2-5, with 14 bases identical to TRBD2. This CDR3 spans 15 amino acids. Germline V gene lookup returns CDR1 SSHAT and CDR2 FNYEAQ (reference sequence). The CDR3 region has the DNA TGTGCTAGCAGCCTGACTAGCGGGGGGGGAAAGACCCAGTACTTC. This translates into CASSLTSGGGKTQYF.

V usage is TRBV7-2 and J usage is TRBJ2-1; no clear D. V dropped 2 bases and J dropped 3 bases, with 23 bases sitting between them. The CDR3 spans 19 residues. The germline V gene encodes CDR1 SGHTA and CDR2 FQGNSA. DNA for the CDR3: TGTGCCAGCAGCTTAAGACGTTCCTTTTTGGCCCCTAACTACAATGAGCAGTTCTTC. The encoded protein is CASSLRRSFLAPNYNEQFF.

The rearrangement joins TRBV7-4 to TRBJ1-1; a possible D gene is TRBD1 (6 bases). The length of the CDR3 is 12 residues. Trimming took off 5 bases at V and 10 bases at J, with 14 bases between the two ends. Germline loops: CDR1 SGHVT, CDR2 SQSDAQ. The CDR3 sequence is CASSSGGAVAFF. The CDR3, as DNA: TGTGCCAGCAGCAGCGGGGGGGCTGTAGCTTTCTTT.